This T cell receptor beta chain was recorded in a study of CD8 T cells in Susac syndrome. An input of roughly 0.5 to 1 ug of RNA was subjected to reverse transcription using random hexamers. With immunoSEQ multiplex PCR, TCR beta CDR3 was amplified across 54 Vbeta and 13 Jbeta. From the immunoSEQ multiplex PCR reads, TCRdb called clonotypes with MiXCR, one entry per CDR3 protein. The profile shows under 550,000 distinct CDR3 sequences, around 83% of them singletons. V lost 3 bases, J lost 7 bases, and 12 bases lay in between. This CDR3 is 14 amino acids long. Per germline, CDR1 WNHNN and CDR2 SYGVQD (reference sequence). This clonotype came up once. Its antigen is unidentified. Relapsing-remitting disease, either stable or active, was present in the treatment-naive patients who were the multiple sclerosis controls. TEMRA cells underwent FACS enrichment and CD8+ and CD4+ T cells underwent negative isolation.

Points from the study as a whole: As acknowledged by the study, its TCR sequencing and HLA analysis included a relatively small number of individuals.

This TCR derives from a human donor with multiple sclerosis. The specimen was CD8+ T cells from PBMCs. The chain has TRBV10-1 and TRBJ2-2; D possibly corresponds to TRBD2 (6 bases). This CDR3 reads CASSEQRVGGELFF. The CDR3 coding sequence is TGCGCCAGCAGTGAACAGCGGGTGGGCGGGGAGCTGTTTTTT.